What follows is one T cell receptor (beta chain) and its context. V was clipped by 6 bases and J by 0 bases, with 18 bases between them. The CDR3 loop spans 17 amino acids. CDR1 and CDR2 from the germline V gene are MNHEY and SMNVEV (reference sequence). The sample belongs to a study of T cells in Graves' hyperthyroidism and ophthalmopathy. Diagnoses were established using clinical symptoms, serum thyroxine and TRAb, thyroid ultrasound and orbital computed tomography. There were TCR beta CDR3 regions amplified from RNA transcripts. TCR CDR3 regions were first amplified by RT-PCR with HTBI primers. A single record per CDR3 protein comes from TCRdb applying MiXCR to the multiplex PCR reads. The table lists over 700,000 distinct CDR3 sequences, approximately 18% of them singletons.

The source is a woman in her 50s with Graves' hyperthyroidism that later progressed to Graves' ophthalmopathy. Sample: blood. The chain uses TRBV27 and TRBJ2-1; D tentatively reads TRBD1 or TRBD2 (7 bases each). This CDR3 is CASRSWEGASSYNEQFF. CDR3 bases: TGTGCCAGCAGAAGTTGGGAGGGGGCTTCCTCCTACAATGAGCAGTTCTTC.